What follows are 17 T cell receptor beta chains derived from one specimen sequenced in a study of shared clonotypes between healthy human individuals. The assay was immunoSEQ multiplex PCR, and TCRdb's table has in-frame clones only and misses some. The sample gives roughly 2 million clones, less than 95% of which show up once; around 1.1% is in the top ten. The naive CD8 fraction comprised CD45RO-negative cells positively selected for CCR7 and excluded terminally differentiated effector memory CD45RA+ cells. Source material: naive CD8+ T cells sorted from blood. These TCRs come from a young man in good health.

This clone was observed a single time. This sequence joins TRBV6-1 and TRBJ2-1, with TRBD2 as a possible D gene (5 bases). CDR3 size: 13 residues. V lost 6 bases and J lost 9, with 15 bases in between. From germline, CDR1 is MNHNS and CDR2 SASEGT. Written as DNA, the CDR3 is TGTGCCAGCAGCCCTGTGACTAATGTTGAGCAGTTCTTC. Translation gives CASSPVTNVEQFF.

The gene calls are TRBV6-1 and TRBJ2-2, with no clear D. The germline V gene encodes CDR1 MNHNS and CDR2 SASEGT. The CDR3 is 14 amino acids. V gave up 7 bases and J gave up 4 bases, with 13 bases separating them. This CDR3 is CASTPDLFTGELFF. DNA of the CDR3: TGTGCCAGCACCCCTGACCTATTCACCGGGGAGCTGTTTTTT.

The V gene is TRBV27, the J gene TRBJ2-7; D is possibly TRBD1 (5 bases). This CDR3 contains 14 residues. Germline V gives CDR1 MNHEY, CDR2 SMNVEV (reference sequence). The V and J ends lost 5 bases and 9 bases respectively, with 20 bases between them. The DNA for the CDR3 is TGTGCCAGCAGTCCTCAGGGATCCCCCTTCGGGCAGTACTTC. This codes for CASSPQGSPFGQYF.

The rearrangement links TRBV27 to TRBJ2-7; 8 nucleotides match TRBD1. In germline, CDR1 is MNHEY, CDR2 SMNVEV (reference sequence). This CDR3 is built from 14 residues. V shed 5 bases and J 5 bases; nucleotides not matched to a gene: 8. CDR3 protein: CASSPMTGAHEQYF. The CDR3 bases are TGTGCCAGCAGTCCCATGACAGGGGCTCACGAGCAGTACTTC.

The gene calls are TRBV2 and TRBJ2-1; D possibly corresponds to TRBD2 (5 bases). Trimming took 3 bases from V and 6 from J, leaving 15 bases between them. The CDR3 contains 15 residues. Germline V lookup: CDR1 SNHLY, CDR2 FYNNEI. This CDR3 reads CASSEYSEGSNEQFF. The DNA of the CDR3 is TGTGCCAGCAGTGAGTACAGTGAAGGGAGCAATGAGCAGTTCTTC.

The chain couples TRBV6-6 to TRBJ2-7, with D possibly matching TRBD1 (6 bases). Germline lookup yields CDR1 MNHNY and CDR2 SVGAGI (reference sequence). The CDR3 covers 16 residues. V was shortened by 5 bases and J by 0 bases, with 17 bases between the two germline ends. CDR3 loop: CASSTAQGGISYEQYF. The CDR3 DNA sequence: TGTGCCAGCAGTACCGCACAGGGTGGAATCTCCTACGAGCAGTACTTC.

The gene calls are TRBV27 and TRBJ2-5; 9 bases line up with TRBD1. The length of the CDR3 is 14 residues. Germline V lookup: CDR1 MNHEY, CDR2 SMNVEV (reference sequence). J lost 4 bases, V lost 4 bases, and 4 bases had no gene match. CDR3 residues: CASSSWGQGETQYF. The CDR3 DNA follows: TGTGCCAGCAGTTCTTGGGGACAGGGAGAGACCCAGTACTTC.

In this sample, this clone turned up a few times. The J gene is TRBJ1-5, the V gene TRBV27; D possibly corresponds to TRBD1 (5 bases). This CDR3 has 12 amino acids. V was cut by 7 bases and J by 4 bases, with 8 bases left in between. From germline, CDR1 is MNHEY and CDR2 SMNVEV (reference sequence). The CDR3 sequence is CASKTENQPQHF. The CDR3, as DNA: TGTGCCAGCAAGACAGAGAATCAGCCCCAGCATTTT.

The chain is built from TRBV30 and TRBJ1-1; 8 positions match TRBD1. This CDR3 contains 13 residues. CDR1 and CDR2 (germline): GTSNPN, SVGIG (reference sequence). Trimming cost V 3 bases and J 5 bases; bases outside gene matches: 5. CDR3 DNA: TGTGCCTGGAGCCCACAGGGGGGAACTGAAGCTTTCTTT. This sequence encodes CAWSPQGGTEAFF.

The J gene is TRBJ1-2, the V gene TRBV15; D not certain. Germline V gene lookup returns CDR1 LNHNV and CDR2 YYDKDF (reference sequence). The ends were cut back, 0 bases at V and 0 bases at J, with 11 bases in the middle. This CDR3 comprises 16 residues. CDR3 nucleotide sequence: TGTGCCACCAGCAGAGATGCCACAGCCGCTAACTATGGCTACACCTTC. It yields the protein CATSRDATAANYGYTF.

This chain connects TRBV9 to TRBJ1-6; D may be TRBD1 (5 bases). The CDR3 has 14 residues. The germline gives CDR1 SGDLS, CDR2 YYNGEE. The germline V and J ends were trimmed by 3 bases and 7 bases, with 11 bases remaining between them. In nucleotides, the CDR3 is TGTGCCAGCAGCGCGGGACTCTCAAATTCACCCCTCCACTTT. Its translation: CASSAGLSNSPLHF.

V is TRBV13 and J is TRBJ2-1; possibly TRBD2 for D (5 bases). The CDR3 spans 15 residues. The ends were cut back, 5 bases at V and 5 bases at J, with 16 bases in the middle. CDR1 and CDR2 from the germline V gene are PRHDT and FYEKMQ (reference sequence). The CDR3 DNA sequence: TGTGCCAGCAGCACCGAGCGGACTTATCACAATGAGCAGTTCTTC. This encodes CASSTERTYHNEQFF.

This clone appeared once. V and J are TRBV27 and TRBJ1-2; tentative D call: TRBD1 (5 bases). Germline V gene lookup returns CDR1 MNHEY and CDR2 SMNVEV (reference sequence). This CDR3 is 14 amino acids long. V was cut by 4 bases and J by 5 bases, with 14 bases left in between. CDR3: CASSSIGAAYGYTF. CDR3 sequence (DNA): TGTGCCAGCAGTTCTATAGGGGCGGCTTATGGCTACACCTTC.

The chain uses TRBV19 and TRBJ2-1, with D perhaps being TRBD1 or TRBD2 (5 bases each). Germline values: CDR1 LNHDA, CDR2 SQIVND (reference sequence). The CDR3 extends over 13 amino acids. V gave up 9 bases and J gave up 4 bases, with 13 bases separating them. CDR3 nucleotide sequence: TGTGCCAGCGGGGACCGGTTTTACAATGAGCAGTTCTTC. It is translated as CASGDRFYNEQFF.

The V call is TRBV5-8, the J call TRBJ2-7, with D uncertain. V was clipped by 1 base and J by 2 bases, with 10 bases between them. There are 14 residues in the CDR3. Looked up from germline, CDR1 is SGHTS and CDR2 is YDEGEE. DNA of the CDR3: TGTGCCAGCAGCTTGTACCAGGCGACCTACGAGCAGTACTTC. Its translation is CASSLYQATYEQYF.

This rearrangement joins TRBV30 to TRBJ1-1; unclear D gene. V was cut by 2 bases and J by 1 base, with 8 bases left in between. Germline V CDR1 and CDR2: GTSNPN, SVGIG (reference sequence). The CDR3 has 13 amino acids. The CDR3 reads CAWSQDTNTEAFF. In DNA form, the CDR3 reads TGTGCCTGGAGTCAGGATACGAACACTGAAGCTTTCTTT.

The chain joins TRBV27 to TRBJ1-5, with 8 bases that match TRBD1. With V trimmed by 7 bases and J by 3 bases, 5 bases remained unmatched. This CDR3 is 14 amino acids long. CDR1 MNHEY and CDR2 SMNVEV come from the germline V gene (reference sequence). CDR3 nucleotides: TGTGCCAGCAAACCGGGACAGGCCAATCAGCCCCAGCATTTT. Translated: CASKPGQANQPQHF.